These 5 T cell receptor beta chains came from one sample sequenced in a study of cytomegalovirus exposure and HLA in healthy donors. Primers included in the PCR were 60 Vbeta and 13 Jbeta primers. Here immunoSEQ multiplex PCR was the method, and the copy in TCRdb shows in-frame clones only, minus some. Its table lists some 75,000 clones. Sequencing input: PBMCs. The origin of the receptors is a middle-aged man in good health and CMV-seronegative.

This chain joins TRBV4-1 and TRBJ1-3; the D gene is possibly TRBD1 (5 bases). The CDR3 loop spans 19 amino acids. V lost 0 bases and J 3 bases, leaving 21 bases between the germline ends. Looked up from germline, CDR1 is MGHRA and CDR2 is YSYEKL. The CDR3 region is CASSQDSAGKRASGNTIYF. The CDR3 DNA is TGCGCCAGCAGCCAAGACTCGGCAGGGAAAAGGGCCAGTGGAAACACCATATATTTT.

The gene calls are TRBV29-1 and TRBJ1-2; the D gene is possibly TRBD1 (6 bases). V lost 4 bases, J lost 4 bases, and 10 bases lay in between. The CDR3 sequence is 12 residues long. Germline V lookup: CDR1 SQVTM, CDR2 ANQGSEA. In nucleotides, the CDR3 is TGCAGCGTTGTGTCAGGGGTCTATGGCTACACCTTC. Translated: CSVVSGVYGYTF.

The chain links TRBV29-1 to TRBJ1-1; the D gene is possibly TRBD1 (5 bases). Germline lookup yields CDR1 SQVTM and CDR2 ANQGSEA. Trimming shortened V by 7 bases and J by 6 bases, and 15 bases separated the two germline ends. The CDR3 is 12 amino acids. Written as DNA, the CDR3 is TGCAGCGCACCAGGGATTTGGCCTGAAGCTTTCTTT. Encoded protein: CSAPGIWPEAFF.

In the case of this clone: This CDR3 is also generated by other DNA sequences in the sample. The chain employs TRBV27 and TRBJ2-7, with 7 positions matching TRBD1. The CDR3 covers 13 residues. Germline V gene sequence: CDR1 MNHEY, CDR2 SMNVEV (reference sequence). With 5 bases clipped from V and 0 bases from J, the junction kept 1 base outside the gene matches. DNA of the CDR3: TGTGCCAGCAGTCGGGACAGCTCCTACGAGCAGTACTTC. Translated: CASSRDSSYEQYF.

This chain links TRBV4-1 with TRBJ2-1; no clear D gene. Trimming removed 2 bases from V and 9 bases from J, with 11 bases in between. The CDR3 is 13 residues long. Germline V gene data show CDR1 as MGHRA and CDR2 as YSYEKL. CDR3 sequence (DNA): TGCGCCAGCAGCCAACGTCTCTTCGGTGAGCAGTTCTTC. Translated: CASSQRLFGEQFF.